What follows are 26 T cell receptor beta chains derived from one specimen sequenced in a study of graft-versus-host responses after intestinal transplantation (dated by TCRdb to the early 2020s). No antigen has been assigned to these receptors. The library was built by means of the immunoSEQ multiplex PCR assay. The clones in this table, taken by TCRdb from immuneACCESS, are in-frame only. Not every clone is retained; where verified, under half of the shortfall comes from an unresolved V gene, and the cause of the rest is unknown. In this sample the table shows around 130,000 clones, 90% to 95% of which occur a single time. The ten largest make up approximately 0.17% of the sample. Read against the paper, the sample's time point label means: cells obtained before transplantation from donor or recipient. Specimen: unstimulated CD4+ T cells sorted from spleen or lymph node cells, collected before intestinal transplant. The source of these receptors is a human donor who received an intestinal transplant.

CDR3 region: CASSPGLSGEQFF. CDR3 DNA sequence: TGTGCCAGCAGCCCGGGACTGTCTGGTGAGCAGTTCTTC. The rearrangement links TRBV7-2 to TRBJ2-1, with D possibly TRBD2 on 6 matching bases. Germline V lookup: CDR1 SGHTA, CDR2 FQGNSA. V lost 5 bases, J lost 9 bases, and 14 bases lay in between. The CDR3 extends over 13 amino acids. The full variable domain, completed using reference TRBV7-2 and TRBJ2-1, is GAGVSQSPSNKVTEKGKDVELRCDPISGHTALYWYRQSLGQGLEFLIYFQGNSAPDKSGLPSDRFSAERTGGSVSTLTIQRTQQEDSAVYLCASSPGLSGEQFFGPGTRLTVL.

V usage is TRBV7-9 and J usage is TRBJ1-2; D uncertain. There are 14 residues in the CDR3. Germline V gene lookup returns CDR1 SEHNR and CDR2 FQNEAQ (reference sequence). Trimming stripped 4 bases from V and 8 bases from J, with 17 bases between. The DNA of the CDR3 is TGTGCCAGCAGCTCCGCCACCACCAGTCGGGGCTACACCTTC. This codes for CASSSATTSRGYTF. Supplemented by reference TRBV7-9 and TRBJ1-2, the full variable domain reads DTGVSQNPRHKITKRGQNVTFRCDPISEHNRLYWYRQTLGQGPEFLTYFQNEAQLEKSRLLSDRFSAERPKGSFSTLEIQRTEQGDSAMYLCASSSATTSRGYTFGSGTRLTVV.

The V and J genes are TRBV10-2 and TRBJ1-1; the D is unclear. The CDR3 contains 13 residues. Germline lookup yields CDR1 WSHSY and CDR2 SAAADI. V was trimmed by 8 bases and J by 12 bases, leaving 22 bases between them. This chain's CDR3 is CASSSRPGQTTFF. The CDR3 nucleotides are TGCGCCAGCTCTTCAAGACCCGGGCAGACAACTTTCTTT.

The chain has TRBV2 and TRBJ2-5; a possible D gene is TRBD2 (6 bases). Trimming shortened V by 6 bases and J by 4 bases, and 18 bases separated the two germline ends. The CDR3 extends over 15 amino acids. Germline CDR1 SNHLY, CDR2 FYNNEI. Written as DNA, the CDR3 is TGTGCCAGCAGCCAGACTAGGTCTTTGTCAGAGACCCAGTACTTC. It yields the protein CASSQTRSLSETQYF.

V is TRBV7-7 and J is TRBJ2-1; D perhaps matches TRBD1 (6 bases). Trimming took 1 base from V and 8 from J, leaving 9 bases between them. CDR3 size: 13 residues. Germline-derived CDR1 and CDR2 are SSHAT and FNYEAQ (reference sequence). CDR3 bases: TGTGCCAGCAGCTTAGAGTACAGGGATGAGCAGTTCTTC. Encoded protein: CASSLEYRDEQFF. The whole variable domain, remainder taken from reference TRBV7-7 and TRBJ2-1, is GAGVSQSPRYKVTKRGQDVTLRCDPISSHATLYWYQQALGQGPEFLTYFNYEAQPDKSGLPSDRFSAERPEGSISTLTIQRTEQRDSAMYRCASSLEYRDEQFFGPGTRLTVL.

This rearrangement joins TRBV5-1 to TRBJ2-7; 8 bases match TRBD2. CDR3 length: 16 amino acids. V was clipped by 0 bases and J by 0 bases; unmatched bases: 5. CDR1 is SGHRS and CDR2 is YFSETQ in the germline V gene. CDR3 bases: TGCGCCAGCAGCTTGGGTGGGGGACTAGACTCCTACGAGCAGTACTTC. As protein: CASSLGGGLDSYEQYF. The variable domain in full, completed from reference TRBV5-1 and TRBJ2-7, reads KAGVTQTPRYLIKTRGQQVTLSCSPISGHRSVSWYQQTPGQGLQFLFEYFSETQRNKGNFPGRFSGRQFSNSRSEMNVSTLELGDSALYLCASSLGGGLDSYEQYFGPGTRLTVT.

This clone occurred a few times. This sequence joins TRBV11-2 and TRBJ2-7; D is undetermined. The CDR3 runs 15 residues. The germline V and J ends were trimmed by 2 bases and 4 bases, with 15 bases remaining between them. In germline, CDR1 is SGHAT, CDR2 FQNNGV. CDR3 amino acids: CASSLNSPGAYEQYF. CDR3 nucleotide sequence: TGTGCCAGCAGCTTAAATTCACCAGGTGCTTACGAGCAGTACTTC.

The rearrangement joins TRBV7-9 to TRBJ1-5; TRBD1 matches at 7 bases. The CDR3 has 14 residues. Germline V lookup: CDR1 SEHNR, CDR2 FQNEAQ (reference sequence). With 3 bases clipped from V and 7 bases from J, the junction kept 6 bases outside the gene matches. The CDR3 region has the DNA TGTGCCAGCAGCTTTGAGGGGGCAAGGCAGCCCCAGCATTTT. Its translation: CASSFEGARQPQHF.

V usage is TRBV5-6 and J usage is TRBJ2-7; 8 positions match TRBD2. The CDR3 loop spans 12 amino acids. J lost 7 bases, V lost 4 bases, and 4 bases had no gene match. From germline, CDR1 is SGHDT and CDR2 YYEEEE. In DNA, the CDR3 is TGTGCCAGCAGCCTTGCGGGAGGAGAGCAGTACTTC. This translates into CASSLAGGEQYF.

The chain has TRBV10-2 and TRBJ1-1; tentative D call: TRBD1 (5 bases). The CDR3 consists of 13 residues. V lost 3 bases and J lost 3, with 8 bases in between. From germline, CDR1 is WSHSY and CDR2 SAAADI. The CDR3 DNA sequence: TGCGCCAGCAGTGAAGGCAGGGACACTGAAGCTTTCTTT. Translating it yields CASSEGRDTEAFF.

V is TRBV6-5 and J is TRBJ2-3; TRBD2 aligns across 7 bases. CDR1 MNHEY and CDR2 SVGAGI come from the germline V gene. The CDR3 is made up of 16 amino acids. J gave up 2 bases and V 4 bases, and 9 bases lay outside the gene matches. The CDR3, as DNA: TGTGCCAGCAGTTCAGTATCGGCGGGGGACACAGATACGCAGTATTTT. Protein product: CASSSVSAGDTDTQYF.

The chain joins TRBV2 to TRBJ2-1, with a tentative D call TRBD1 (5 bases). This CDR3 is built from 14 residues. The germline CDR1 and CDR2 sequences are SNHLY and FYNNEI. V was clipped by 4 bases and J by 2 bases, with 9 bases between them. CDR3 bases: TGTGCCAGCAGTGTAGACAGAGCCTACAATGAGCAGTTCTTC. Its protein is CASSVDRAYNEQFF.

This chain uses TRBV28 with TRBJ1-2, with D unclear. From germline, CDR1 is MDHEN and CDR2 SYDVKM. CDR3 length equals 11 residues. Trimming took off 6 bases at V and 2 bases at J, with 4 bases between the two ends. CDR3 protein: CASRANYGYTF. DNA of the CDR3: TGTGCCAGCAGGGCAAACTATGGCTACACCTTC.

The chain combines TRBV5-5 with TRBJ1-2; 10 bases match TRBD1. J gave up 7 bases and V 5 bases, and 5 bases lay outside the gene matches. The CDR3 has 13 residues. Per germline, CDR1 SGHKS and CDR2 YYEKEE (reference sequence). DNA for the CDR3: TGTGCCAGCAGGCTGACAGGGGGCCCTGGCTACACCTTC. Residues: CASRLTGGPGYTF.

The chain couples TRBV18 to TRBJ1-5; D is ambiguous. CDR3 length equals 13 residues. V dropped 5 bases and J dropped 5 bases, with 10 bases sitting between them. CDR1 KGHSH and CDR2 LQKENI come from the germline V gene. The CDR3, as DNA: TGTGCCAGCTCATCCTCGGACGATCAGCCCCAGCATTTT. It encodes CASSSSDDQPQHF.

The chain combines TRBV5-8 with TRBJ2-7, with 10 bases identical to TRBD1. Germline V CDR1 and CDR2: SGHTS, YDEGEE. The CDR3 totals 13 residues. Germline trimming cut 4 bases from V and 3 bases from J; bases unmatched to any gene: 1. The CDR3 DNA is TGTGCCAGCAGCCGGGACAGGGGCTACGAGCAGTACTTC. Amino acids: CASSRDRGYEQYF.

This chain joins TRBV5-1 and TRBJ2-7; TRBD2 matches at 14 bases. J was trimmed by 2 bases and V by 4 bases; bases with no gene match: 5. Per the germline V gene, CDR1 is SGHRS and CDR2 is YFSETQ. CDR3 length: 16 residues. The CDR3 reads CASSAGTSGGTYEQYF. CDR3 DNA sequence: TGCGCCAGCAGCGCCGGGACTAGCGGGGGTACCTACGAGCAGTACTTC.

This rearrangement joins TRBV18 to TRBJ1-2, with D unclear. V was clipped by 3 bases and J by 8 bases, with 10 bases between them. Looked up from germline, CDR1 is KGHSH and CDR2 is LQKENI. CDR3 size: 12 residues. CDR3 residues: CASSPSGDGYTF. The CDR3 region has the DNA TGTGCCAGCTCACCGTCAGGAGACGGCTACACCTTC.

The rearrangement links TRBV19 to TRBJ2-7, with D maybe TRBD2 (5 bases). V lost 7 bases and J 1 base, leaving 11 bases between the germline ends. Germline V lookup: CDR1 LNHDA, CDR2 SQIVND (reference sequence). CDR3 length: 13 residues. CDR3 residues: CASKTTGSYEQYF. CDR3 nucleotide sequence: TGTGCCAGTAAAACGACGGGGTCCTACGAGCAGTACTTC. Variable domain in full (rest from reference TRBV19 and TRBJ2-7): DGGITQSPKYLFRKEGQNVTLSCEQNLNHDAMYWYRQDPGQGLRLIYYSQIVNDFQKGDIAEGYSVSREKKESFPLTVTSAQKNPTAFYLCASKTTGSYEQYFGPGTRLTVT.

The chain joins TRBV5-1 to TRBJ2-3; no firm D call. The length of the CDR3 is 15 residues. The V and J ends lost 4 bases and 2 bases respectively, with 14 bases between them. CDR1 and CDR2 (germline): SGHRS, YFSETQ. The CDR3 nucleotides read TGCGCCAGCAGCAGTATCACAGAGATCACAGATACGCAGTATTTT. Its protein is CASSSITEITDTQYF.

The chain uses TRBV2 and TRBJ2-1; unclear D gene. Germline V lookup: CDR1 SNHLY, CDR2 FYNNEI. Trimming removed 5 bases at V and 15 bases at J, with 14 bases between. CDR3 length equals 11 residues. Written as DNA, the CDR3 is TGTGCCAGCAGTCCTGACTCCCGTAGGTTCTTC. Translation gives CASSPDSRRFF.

The chain links TRBV6-5 to TRBJ2-7; 8 bases agree with TRBD1. V trimming: 0 bases; J trimming: 0 bases; junction bases outside the gene matches: 1. The CDR3 sequence is 15 residues long. Germline V CDR1 and CDR2: MNHEY, SVGAGI. CDR3 bases: TGTGCCAGCAGTTACTCAGGGACAGGCTCCTACGAGCAGTACTTC. Its translation: CASSYSGTGSYEQYF.

The V call is TRBV6-1, the J call TRBJ1-1; 7 bases agree with TRBD1. Germline V CDR1 and CDR2: MNHNS, SASEGT. V lost 4 bases and J lost 4; bases outside the gene matches: 6. CDR3 length: 14 amino acids. CDR3 nucleotides: TGTGCCAGCAGTGTGGGGACAGTGGGCACTGAAGCTTTCTTT. Amino acid sequence: CASSVGTVGTEAFF.

On this clone: The junction does not match germline at one end; this may be a read error. The V call is TRBV5-6, the J call TRBJ2-1; a weak D match, TRBD1 (5 bases). This CDR3 has 14 residues. Germline loops: CDR1 SGHDT, CDR2 YYEEEE. The CDR3: CAGSRQTHYNEQFF. CDR3 nucleotide sequence: TGTGCCGGCAGCCGACAGACTCACTACAATGAGCAGTTCTTC. The entire variable domain, with the rest obtained from reference TRBV5-6 and TRBJ2-1, is as follows: DAGVTQSPTHLIKTRGQQVTLRCSPKSGHDTVSWYQQALGQGPQFIFQYYEEEERQRGNFPDRFSGHQFPNYSSELNVNALLLGDSALYLCAGSRQTHYNEQFFGPGTRLTVL.

The chain recombines TRBV7-2 with TRBJ2-1; 8 nucleotides line up with TRBD2. V shed 1 base, J shed 6 bases, and the junction held 5 bases outside the gene matches. Looked up from germline, CDR1 is SGHTA and CDR2 is FQGNSA. The length of the CDR3 is 15 residues. The CDR3 region is CASSLGGSGVNEQFF. The CDR3, as DNA: TGTGCCAGCAGCTTAGGGGGTAGCGGGGTCAATGAGCAGTTCTTC.

The J gene is TRBJ2-1, the V gene TRBV7-3; 7 bases are a match to TRBD1. With V trimmed by 5 bases and J by 3 bases, 1 base remained unmatched. This CDR3 comprises 13 residues. In germline, CDR1 is SGHTA, CDR2 FQGTGA. CDR3 coding DNA: TGTGCCAGCAGCCGACAGGGCTACAATGAGCAGTTCTTC. Translated: CASSRQGYNEQFF.